Each of the 32 T cell receptor beta chains below was sequenced from the same sample in a study of early T cells in non-severe SARS-CoV-2 infection. Using its own MiXCR run on the 5' RACE reads, TCRdb lists one record per CDR3 protein. The sample holds over 100,000 distinct CDR3 sequences, about an eighth seen once. Material: whole blood. These receptors were taken from an adult who was a healthcare worker with PCR-confirmed SARS-CoV-2 infection or an uninfected control (not recorded which).

This clonotype was found many times. This sequence joins TRBV19 and TRBJ2-7; 12 positions match TRBD2. The CDR3 consists of 15 residues. In germline, CDR1 is LNHDA, CDR2 SQIVND (reference sequence). Trimming cost V 5 bases and J 4 bases; bases outside gene matches: 6. The CDR3: CASSLGLAGVYEQYF. The CDR3 nucleotides are TGTGCCAGTAGTTTGGGACTAGCGGGCGTATACGAGCAGTACTTC.

This rearrangement joins TRBV11-2 to TRBJ2-3, with 7 nucleotides matching TRBD1. The CDR3 spans 16 residues. The V gene end was trimmed by 5 bases and the J gene end by 2 bases; junction bases not matched to a gene: 10. Looked up from germline, CDR1 is SGHAT and CDR2 is FQNNGV. In nucleotides, the CDR3 is TGTGCCAGCAGCCTATACGGGACAGCGCCCACAGATACGCAGTATTTT. It is translated as CASSLYGTAPTDTQYF.

V and J are TRBV28 and TRBJ1-3; no definite D call. V shed 6 bases and J shed 4 bases, with 13 bases lying between them. Per the germline V gene, CDR1 is MDHEN and CDR2 is SYDVKM. This CDR3 is built from 14 residues. CDR3 in amino acids: CASSPGGIGNTIYF. The CDR3 DNA sequence: TGTGCCAGCAGCCCAGGCGGGATAGGAAACACCATATATTTT.

This chain connects TRBV14 to TRBJ2-7, with D tentatively TRBD2 (5 bases). Germline values: CDR1 SGHDN, CDR2 FVKESK. The ends were cut back, 2 bases at V and 4 bases at J, with 21 bases in the middle. The CDR3 length is 17 residues. The CDR3 sequence: CASSQLRPIGGGYEQYF. The CDR3 nucleotides are TGTGCCAGCAGCCAACTCCGGCCAATAGGAGGTGGTTACGAGCAGTACTTC.

This clonotype was observed a handful of times. The V and J genes are TRBV19 and TRBJ2-1, with D tentatively TRBD2 (5 bases). The V end was cut by 6 bases, the J end by 9 bases, with 15 bases between. The CDR3 length is 13 residues. Germline-derived CDR1 and CDR2 are LNHDA and SQIVND (reference sequence). The CDR3 loop reads CASRVARWSEQFF. Here the CDR3 DNA reads TGTGCCAGTAGGGTAGCGAGGTGGAGTGAGCAGTTCTTC.

This clonotype was picked up many times. The chain employs TRBV3-1 and TRBJ2-1, with D possibly TRBD2 on 6 matching bases. The ends were cut back, 4 bases at V and 0 bases at J, with 13 bases in the middle. Germline CDR1 and CDR2: LGHDT and YNNKEL (reference sequence). CDR3 length: 16 amino acids. The DNA for the CDR3 is TGTGCCAGCAGCCGTTCGGGACTGAGCTCCTACAATGAGCAGTTCTTC. Translation: CASSRSGLSSYNEQFF.

In this sample, this clonotype turned up a few times. J is TRBJ1-2 and V is TRBV29-1; perhaps TRBD1 as D (5 bases). The germline gives CDR1 SQVTM, CDR2 ANQGSEA. The CDR3 length is 12 residues. The CDR3 DNA reads TGCAGTACTGTCGGGGGGGGCTATGGCTACACCTTC. Translation gives CSTVGGGYGYTF.

This clonotype has at least ten counts. The chain is built from TRBV20-1 and TRBJ1-3, with a weak D call TRBD1 (5 bases). V was cut by 2 bases and J by 8 bases, with 19 bases left in between. CDR3 length: 15 residues. CDR1 and CDR2 from the germline V gene are DFQATT and SNEGSKA (reference sequence). Here the CDR3 reads CSARTASGYLDTIYF. CDR3 in DNA: TGCAGTGCTAGAACGGCTTCAGGGTATCTAGACACCATATATTTT.

This clonotype has a count of ten or more. The rearrangement joins TRBV7-8 to TRBJ2-3; tentatively, D is TRBD2 (7 bases). This CDR3 spans 18 amino acids. CDR1 is SGHVS, CDR2 FQNEAQ, per germline. The V and J ends lost 1 base and 3 bases respectively, with 20 bases between them. Here the CDR3 DNA reads TGTGCCAGCAGCTTAGGAGTCTATAGGACTAGGGGGACAGATACGCAGTATTTT. Amino acid sequence: CASSLGVYRTRGTDTQYF.

This clonotype was seen at least ten times. The chain is built from TRBV12-3 or TRBV12-4 and TRBJ1-5; no firm D call. Deletions cut 6 bases from V and 4 bases from J, with 10 bases between. This CDR3 has 13 amino acids. The DNA for the CDR3 is TGTGCCAGCAGAACCCGGGAAAATCAGCCCCAGCATTTT. Translating it yields CASRTRENQPQHF.

This clonotype was counted only a few times. This rearrangement joins TRBV7-9 to TRBJ2-3, with D uncertain. V was shortened by 0 bases and J by 8 bases, with 15 bases between the two germline ends. From germline, CDR1 is SEHNR and CDR2 FQNEAQ (reference sequence). This CDR3 is built from 15 residues. CDR3 bases: TGTGCCAGCAGCTTAGCTCGCCGGCAAGTCGGTACGCAGTATTTT. Translating it yields CASSLARRQVGTQYF.

The gene calls are TRBV2 and TRBJ1-1; D is uncertain. Germline assignment: CDR1 SNHLY and CDR2 FYNNEI. The CDR3 contains 12 residues. The ends were cut back, 7 bases at V and 10 bases at J, with 16 bases in the middle. CDR3 nucleotides: TGTGCCAGCAAAGACGCGGGGTACGGAGCTTTCTTT. It translates to CASKDAGYGAFF.

This clonotype was counted at least ten times. The chain joins TRBV7-6 to TRBJ1-5, with no clear D. The CDR3 has 12 residues. V was shortened by 0 bases and J by 7 bases, with 4 bases between the two germline ends. Looked up from germline, CDR1 is SGHVS and CDR2 is FNYEAQ. CDR3 bases: TGTGCCAGCAGCTTAGCCGGCCAGCCCCAGCATTTT. Protein: CASSLAGQPQHF.

This clonotype was observed a handful of times. The chain links TRBV6-1 to TRBJ1-1, with 8 bases fitting TRBD1. J gave up 1 base and V 9 bases, and 10 bases lay outside the gene matches. This CDR3 spans 15 amino acids. Germline CDR1 MNHNS, CDR2 SASEGT. As DNA, the CDR3 is TGTGCCAGTACTGTCATCGGACAGGGGAACACTGAAGCTTTCTTT. The encoded protein is CASTVIGQGNTEAFF.

This chain joins TRBV29-1 and TRBJ2-3; possibly TRBD2 for D (7 bases). CDR3 length equals 13 residues. Germline CDR1 is SQVTM and CDR2 is ANQGSEA. V was shortened by 4 bases and J by 4 bases, with 12 bases between the two germline ends. CDR3 nucleotides: TGCAGCGTTGTTTGGGGGGGCCCAGATACGCAGTATTTT. It translates to CSVVWGGPDTQYF.

This clonotype occurred a few times. This chain joins TRBV4-3 and TRBJ2-7; perhaps D is TRBD1 or TRBD2 (7 bases each). The CDR3 has 16 residues. Trimming removed 1 base from V and 3 bases from J, with 16 bases in between. Germline assignment: CDR1 LGHNA and CDR2 YSLEER. Here the CDR3 DNA reads TGCGCCAGCAGCCAAGCAAACAGGGGAGGGATCTACGAGCAGTACTTC. This translates into CASSQANRGGIYEQYF.

This clonotype was recorded a few times. V is TRBV9 and J is TRBJ2-1; D uncertain. Trimming took 4 bases from V and 5 from J, leaving 13 bases between them. The CDR3 extends over 14 amino acids. Germline V gene data show CDR1 as SGDLS and CDR2 as YYNGEE. CDR3 region: CASSPPQSNNEQFF. For the CDR3, the DNA is TGTGCCAGCAGCCCACCGCAGAGCAACAATGAGCAGTTCTTC. Together with reference TRBV9 and TRBJ2-1, the CDR3 gives the full variable domain: DSGVTQTPKHLITATGQRVTLRCSPRSGDLSVYWYQQSLDQGLQFLIQYYNGEERAKGNILERFSAQQFPDLHSELNLSSLELGDSALYFCASSPPQSNNEQFFGPGTRLTVL.

This chain links TRBV6-2 or TRBV6-3 with TRBJ2-2; D may be TRBD2 (5 bases). Trimming took 3 bases from V and 3 from J, leaving 14 bases between them. Germline lookup yields CDR1 MNHEY and CDR2 SVGEGT. CDR3 size: 16 residues. For the CDR3, the DNA is TGTGCCAGCAGTTATTTAGCTAGCCGGGACACCGGGGAGCTGTTTTTT. Its protein is CASSYLASRDTGELFF.

The chain employs TRBV29-1 and TRBJ2-3; 8 bases are shared with TRBD1. After removal of 6 bases from V and 1 base from J, the junction contained 12 bases not matched to a gene. CDR1 SQVTM and CDR2 ANQGSEA come from the germline V gene. The CDR3 spans 16 residues. The CDR3 sequence: CSVLPQGAHRTDTQYF. The CDR3 DNA reads as TGCAGCGTCCTCCCCCAGGGGGCACATCGCACAGATACGCAGTATTTT.

This clonotype has ten or more counts. The chain is built from TRBV4-3 and TRBJ2-1; 7 nucleotides line up with TRBD2. CDR1 is LGHNA and CDR2 is YSLEER in the germline V gene. J was trimmed by 0 bases and V by 9 bases; bases with no gene match: 8. The CDR3 has 15 residues. The CDR3 sequence: CASGASGSSYNEQFF. The CDR3 nucleotides read TGCGCCAGTGGAGCTAGCGGCAGCTCCTACAATGAGCAGTTCTTC.

The chain carries TRBV4-1 and TRBJ2-5; D is ambiguous. The CDR3 has 13 amino acids. Trimming removed 0 bases at V and 5 bases at J, with 7 bases between. CDR1 and CDR2 (germline): MGHRA, YSYEKL. The CDR3, as DNA: TGCGCCAGCAGCCAAGAATACGGGGAGACCCAGTACTTC. It specifies CASSQEYGETQYF.

The genes are TRBV12-5 and TRBJ2-1; 12 bases align to TRBD2. This CDR3 has 16 amino acids. J lost 7 bases, V lost 4 bases, and 8 bases had no gene match. In germline, CDR1 is LGHNT, CDR2 FRNRAP. This CDR3 is CASGWDPGTSGNEQFF. CDR3 coding DNA: TGTGCTAGTGGTTGGGACCCCGGGACTAGCGGGAATGAGCAGTTCTTC.

V usage is TRBV10-1 and J usage is TRBJ2-1, with 10 nucleotides matching TRBD2. V was pared by 6 bases and J by 6 bases, with 8 bases of the junction left unmatched. Germline CDR1 and CDR2: WNHNN and SYGVQD (reference sequence). The CDR3 consists of 15 residues. CDR3 sequence (DNA): TGCGCCAGCAGCGACCGACTAGCGGGTCCCAATGAGCAGTTCTTC. Residues: CASSDRLAGPNEQFF.

V usage is TRBV30 and J usage is TRBJ2-2; D is unclear. V lost 2 bases and J lost 6, with 7 bases in between. Germline values: CDR1 GTSNPN, CDR2 SVGIG (reference sequence). The CDR3 contains 12 residues. CDR3 bases: TGTGCCTGGAGTATGAGAGCCGGGGAGCTGTTTTTT. Translating gives CAWSMRAGELFF. The full variable domain, with the rest looked up from reference TRBV30 and TRBJ2-2, is SQTIHQWPATLVQPVGSPLSLECTVEGTSNPNLYWYRQAAGRGLQLLFYSVGIGQISSEVPQNLSASRPQDRQFILSSKKLLLSDSGFYLCAWSMRAGELFFGEGSRLTVL.

This clonotype was detected ten times or more. This rearrangement joins TRBV16 to TRBJ1-5; maybe TRBD1 (6 bases). The germline V gene has CDR1 KGHSY and CDR2 FQNENV. With 8 bases removed from V and 6 bases from J, the gap between germline ends came to 17 bases. This CDR3 has 14 amino acids. The CDR3 coding sequence is TGTGCCAGCTCACAACAGGGATCCGGTCAGCCCCAGCATTTT. Protein: CASSQQGSGQPQHF. Full variable domain (remainder filled in from reference TRBV16 and TRBJ1-5): GEEVAQTPKHLVRGEGQKAKLYCAPIKGHSYVFWYQQVLKNEFKFLISFQNENVFDETGMPKERFSAKCLPNSPCSLEIQATKLEDSAVYFCASSQQGSGQPQHFGDGTRLSIL.

This clonotype was picked up many times. The genes are TRBV2 and TRBJ2-3, with D perhaps matching TRBD1 (6 bases). The CDR3 length is 14 residues. V lost 5 bases, J lost 2 bases, and 11 bases lay in between. CDR1 is SNHLY, CDR2 FYNNEI, per germline. Written as DNA, the CDR3 is TGTGCCAGCAGTACAGGGCAGCCCACAGATACGCAGTATTTT. Its protein product is CASSTGQPTDTQYF.

This clonotype was picked up a small number of times. The chain employs TRBV7-8 and TRBJ2-1; D is uncertain. Trimming cost V 6 bases and J 1 base, with 7 bases left between them. CDR3 size: 13 residues. Germline V gene sequence: CDR1 SGHVS, CDR2 FQNEAQ. The CDR3 here is CASRDLSYNEQFF. CDR3 nucleotides: TGTGCCAGCAGGGACCTGTCCTACAATGAGCAGTTCTTC.

This clonotype was detected many times. The J gene is TRBJ2-2, the V gene TRBV27; tentative D call: TRBD2 (5 bases). Trimming left V 4 bases short and J 4 bases short, with 19 bases between. The germline V gene encodes CDR1 MNHEY and CDR2 SMNVEV (reference sequence). This CDR3 is 17 amino acids long. CDR3 sequence: CASSWDSADRVTGELFF. CDR3 nucleotide sequence: TGTGCCAGCAGTTGGGATAGCGCGGATCGCGTCACCGGGGAGCTGTTTTTT.

This clonotype was recorded a few times. The gene calls are TRBV28 and TRBJ2-3, with 7 bases aligning to TRBD2. The ends lost 6 bases at V and 1 base at J; junction bases unmatched: 16. This CDR3 contains 18 residues. CDR1 and CDR2 (germline): MDHEN, SYDVKM. The CDR3 protein is CASSLTLKAGSGTDTQYF. The CDR3 nucleotides read TGTGCCAGCAGCCTTACCCTAAAAGCGGGGTCGGGCACAGATACGCAGTATTTT.

This clonotype was observed a few times. The V gene is TRBV20-1, the J gene TRBJ1-1; weak D call: TRBD1 (6 bases). The germline V gene has CDR1 DFQATT and CDR2 SNEGSKA (reference sequence). Trimming shortened V by 6 bases and J by 6 bases, and 17 bases separated the two germline ends. The CDR3 is made up of 13 amino acids. The CDR3 DNA is TGCAGTGCCACAGGGACGTTGGGTCCTGAAGCTTTCTTT. Translating it yields CSATGTLGPEAFF.

This clonotype was observed a handful of times. This chain uses TRBV11-2 with TRBJ1-4; tentative D call: TRBD1 (5 bases). This CDR3 is 14 amino acids long. Trimming pared 5 bases from V and 12 bases from J, leaving 19 bases between. Germline-derived CDR1 and CDR2 are SGHAT and FQNNGV. The CDR3 DNA reads TGTGCCAGCAGCCCTGAACCGATGGGGGGGGAACTGTTTTTT. This translates into CASSPEPMGGELFF. Based on the CDR3 plus reference TRBV11-2 and TRBJ1-4, the full variable domain is EAGVAQSPRYKIIEKRQSVAFWCNPISGHATLYWYQQILGQGPKLLIQFQNNGVVDDSQLPKDRFSAERLKGVDSTLKIQPAKLEDSAVYLCASSPEPMGGELFFGSGTQLSVL.

This chain joins TRBV7-3 and TRBJ2-5, with D hard to call. V was trimmed by 3 bases and J by 1 base, leaving 6 bases between them. CDR1 and CDR2 (germline): SGHTA, FQGTGA. The CDR3 consists of 13 residues. The CDR3, as DNA: TGTGCCAGCAGCTTCCGGACCCAAGAGACCCAGTACTTC. It translates to CASSFRTQETQYF.